This passage covers 8 T cell receptor beta chains from one sample sequenced in a study of a mutant IDH1 vaccine in newly diagnosed glioma. Repertoires were generated with immunoSEQ multiplex PCR, while TCRdb's copy carries only in-frame clones and drops some. The sample gives tens of thousands of clones, roughly 84% of which show up once; around 8.2% is in the top ten. Regarding time point: week 11, during vaccination. In the vaccine, a single dose held 300 ug of the mutant IDH1 20-mer peptide, along with topical imiquimod. No antigen has been identified for these receptors. The sample here was PBMCs, taken from a glioma patient whose treatment included an IDH1 peptide vaccine. The receptors here all came from a woman between 50 and 59 years old with glioma.

This clone was seen once. This chain joins TRBV4-2 and TRBJ2-7; TRBD2 matches 11 bases. Germline V gene data show CDR1 as LGHNA and CDR2 as YNFKEQ. The CDR3 covers 14 residues. The V and J ends lost 5 bases and 1 base, in that order; junction bases with no gene match: 1. Here the CDR3 reads CASSGTSGSYEQYF. The CDR3 DNA follows: TGTGCCAGCAGCGGGACTAGCGGTTCCTACGAGCAGTACTTC.

The CDR3 loop reads CASSIVPGGNQPQHF. Here the CDR3 DNA reads TGTGCCAGTAGTATAGTGCCAGGAGGCAATCAGCCCCAGCATTTT. J is TRBJ1-5 and V is TRBV19, with unresolved D. Trimming took 1 base from V and 2 from J, leaving 9 bases between them. This CDR3 spans 15 amino acids. CDR1 is LNHDA, CDR2 SQIVND, per germline (reference sequence).

This clone came up once. A junction end diverges from the germline sequence, so it may reflect a read error. This chain connects TRBV7-9 to TRBJ1-1; D is unclear. The length of the CDR3 is 15 residues. From germline, CDR1 is SEHNR and CDR2 FQNEAQ (reference sequence). The CDR3 nucleotides are TGTGCCAGCATCTTAAAAGGCGACACCGCTCGTGAAGCTTTCTTT. It specifies CASILKGDTAREAFF.

The V gene is TRBV5-1, the J gene TRBJ2-2; TRBD1 is a possible D gene (6 bases). Trimming removed 5 bases at V and 1 base at J, with 12 bases between. The germline V gene has CDR1 SGHRS and CDR2 YFSETQ. The CDR3 covers 15 residues. The CDR3 DNA follows: TGCGCCAGCAGTCCAGGGGCGATGAACACCGGGGAGCTGTTTTTT. Its protein is CASSPGAMNTGELFF.

The rearrangement joins TRBV5-1 to TRBJ2-2; unclear D gene. The V gene lost 0 bases and the J gene lost 4 bases, with 10 bases spanning the gap. Germline V gene data show CDR1 as SGHRS and CDR2 as YFSETQ. This CDR3 spans 15 amino acids. The CDR3 coding sequence is TGCGCCAGCAGCTTGGATCAGGACCGCACCGGGGAGCTGTTTTTT. This sequence encodes CASSLDQDRTGELFF.

The chain has TRBV25-1 and TRBJ2-3; 8 bases are a match to TRBD2. Per the germline V gene, CDR1 is MGHDK and CDR2 is SYGVNS. This CDR3 comprises 15 residues. J gave up 4 bases and V 0 bases, and 3 bases lay outside the gene matches. The CDR3 reads CASSEYGRGPDTQYF. The CDR3 coding sequence is TGTGCCAGCAGTGAATACGGGAGGGGCCCAGATACGCAGTATTTT.

This clone was seen just once. This chain joins TRBV4-1 and TRBJ2-7; the match to TRBD1 covers 9 bases. The CDR3 sequence is 13 residues long. Germline values: CDR1 MGHRA, CDR2 YSYEKL. V trimming: 0 bases; J trimming: 13 bases; junction bases outside the gene matches: 7. CDR3 in amino acids: CASSQDGSGQGYF. CDR3 nucleotides: TGCGCCAGCAGCCAAGATGGCTCGGGACAGGGTTACTTC.

The V call is TRBV4-1, the J call TRBJ1-4; D gene uncertain. The CDR3 sequence is 15 residues long. Per germline, CDR1 MGHRA and CDR2 YSYEKL. V was clipped by 4 bases and J by 0 bases, with 9 bases between them. CDR3 DNA: TGCGCCAGCAGCCGTCTAGGGACAACTAATGAAAAACTGTTTTTT. As protein: CASSRLGTTNEKLFF.